One and the same sample provided the 14 T cell receptor beta chains below, sequenced in a study of blood T cells in healthy people across ages. A J-beta primer mix and a sample-barcoded 5' primer were used in a second PCR of roughly 6 to 11 cycles. TCRdb re-called the 5' RACE reads with MiXCR, one entry per CDR3 protein. The sample contains 700,000 or so distinct CDR3 sequences, 22% of which appear only once. Material for sequencing was blood. Receptors were obtained from an older man in good health.

In this sample, this clonotype turned up once. The chain joins TRBV21-1 to TRBJ1-1; no check of the table's D call, TRBD1, against the DNA was made. TRBV21-1 is labeled a pseudogene. CDR3 length equals 14 residues. The CDR3 DNA reads TGTGCCAGCCAGGGGGGGAGTAAGAGAATTCAAGCTTTCTTT. Its protein product is CASQGGSKRIQAFF.

The V and J genes are TRBV12-3 or TRBV12-4 and TRBJ1-2; D is uncertain. V was shortened by 7 bases and J by 5 bases, with 11 bases between the two germline ends. The CDR3 consists of 12 residues. The CDR3 DNA sequence: TGTGCCAGCACACCGAGGCGTTATGGCTACACCTTC. Protein product: CASTPRRYGYTF.

This clonotype was seen more than once but under ten times. The CDR3 DNA follows: TGTGCCAGCATGAGGTGGTTTAGCGGGAGGTTCGAGCAGTACGTC. Its translation: CASMRWFSGRFEQYV. The chain joins TRBV6-4 to TRBJ2-7, with TRBD2 matching 10 bases. This CDR3 is built from 15 residues. The V segment lost 7 bases and the J segment 6 bases; nucleotides outside the gene matches: 12. Germline-derived CDR1 and CDR2 are MRHNA and SNTAGT.

In this sample, this clonotype turned up a few times. CDR3 sequence: CASSPQKTQYF. CDR3 sequence (DNA): TGTGCCAGCTCACCACAGAAGACCCAGTACTTC. This chain uses TRBV18 with TRBJ2-5; D not resolved. The ends were cut back, 1 base at V and 6 bases at J, with 3 bases in the middle. The CDR3 contains 11 residues. Per the germline V gene, CDR1 is KGHSH and CDR2 is LQKENI.

This chain joins TRBV7-6 and TRBJ2-1, with 8 bases lining up with TRBD2. With 3 bases clipped from V and 5 bases from J, the junction kept 6 bases outside the gene matches. The CDR3 has 15 amino acids. Germline CDR1 and CDR2: SGHVS and FNYEAQ. The CDR3 region has the DNA TGTGCCAGCAGCTTGGTCGGGGGGGACAACAATGAGCAGTTCTTC. It is translated as CASSLVGGDNNEQFF.

This clonotype has a count of ten or more. V usage is TRBV7-9 and J usage is TRBJ1-1, with 11 bases that match TRBD1. Germline V gene data show CDR1 as SEHNR and CDR2 as FQNEAQ (reference sequence). J lost 5 bases, V lost 4 bases, and 6 bases had no gene match. CDR3 size: 15 residues. CDR3 DNA sequence: TGTGCCAGCAGCTCCCCGGACAGGGGGCGGACTGAAGCTTTCTTT. It specifies CASSSPDRGRTEAFF. Full variable domain (outside the CDR3, taken from reference TRBV7-9 and TRBJ1-1): DTGVSQNPRHKITKRGQNVTFRCDPISEHNRLYWYRQTLGQGPEFLTYFQNEAQLEKSRLLSDRFSAERPKGSFSTLEIQRTEQGDSAMYLCASSSPDRGRTEAFFGQGTRLTVV.

This chain uses TRBV27 with TRBJ1-1, with D possibly matching TRBD1 (6 bases). Germline V gene data show CDR1 as MNHEY and CDR2 as SMNVEV (reference sequence). The CDR3 is 13 amino acids. Trimming took off 10 bases at V and 0 bases at J, with 12 bases between the two ends. This CDR3 is CATAGQMNTEAFF. In DNA, the CDR3 is TGTGCCACGGCGGGACAAATGAACACTGAAGCTTTCTTT.

V usage is TRBV20-1 and J usage is TRBJ1-4, with a tentative D call TRBD1 (5 bases). In germline, CDR1 is DFQATT, CDR2 SNEGSKA (reference sequence). V shed 0 bases and J shed 7 bases, with 18 bases lying between them. The CDR3 has 16 amino acids. CDR3 in DNA: TGCAGTGCTAGAGATCTGCGAGGGGCGGTGGGTGAAAAACTGTTTTTT. This gives the protein CSARDLRGAVGEKLFF.

The gene calls are TRBV6-9 and TRBJ2-5; D could derive from TRBD1 or TRBD2 (5 bases each). This CDR3 has 15 amino acids. The germline CDR1 and CDR2 sequences are MNHGY and SVAAGI. V shed 2 bases and J shed 1 base, with 11 bases lying between them. CDR3 residues: CASSYPGRSQETQYF. The CDR3 DNA is TGTGCCAGCAGTTATCCGGGACGCAGCCAAGAGACCCAGTACTTC.

J is TRBJ1-5 and V is TRBV21-1. TRBV21-1 has pseudogene status. The length of the CDR3 is 14 residues. CDR3 DNA: TGTGCCAGCAGCAAAGTGATCCACAATCAGCCCCAGCATTTT. This sequence encodes CASSKVIHNQPQHF.

The chain carries TRBV7-2 and TRBJ2-1; possibly TRBD2 for D (6 bases). Trimming removed 5 bases from V and 2 bases from J, with 16 bases in between. The CDR3 sequence is 16 residues long. Germline CDR1 SGHTA, CDR2 FQGNSA. The CDR3 sequence: CASSADGGNTYNEQFF. DNA of the CDR3: TGTGCCAGCAGCGCAGATGGGGGGAATACCTACAATGAGCAGTTCTTC.

The rearrangement links TRBV3-1 to TRBJ2-2, with TRBD2 as a possible D gene (5 bases). This CDR3 region has 16 residues. Trimming cost V 3 bases and J 0 bases, with 11 bases left between them. Looked up from germline, CDR1 is LGHDT and CDR2 is YNNKEL (reference sequence). The CDR3 DNA is TGTGCCAGCAGCCAGGACTGGCGGTCGAACACCGGGGAGCTGTTTTTT. Protein product: CASSQDWRSNTGELFF.

The V gene is TRBV7-8, the J gene TRBJ2-5, with D possibly TRBD1 on 5 matching bases. Trimming shortened V by 5 bases and J by 4 bases, and 20 bases separated the two germline ends. The length of the CDR3 is 16 residues. Germline-derived CDR1 and CDR2 are SGHVS and FQNEAQ. The chain's CDR3 is CASSPPGLPRGETQYF. Here the CDR3 DNA reads TGTGCCAGCAGCCCCCCAGGGTTGCCCAGAGGAGAGACCCAGTACTTC.

The V gene is TRBV30, the J gene TRBJ2-1; D is undetermined. The J call is doubtful: the DNA matches TRBJ2-5 better. Germline V gene lookup returns CDR1 GTSNPN and CDR2 SVGIG (reference sequence). The CDR3 sequence is 13 residues long. For the CDR3, the DNA is TGTGCCTGGAGTGAGTCGGATATGGAGACCCAGTACTTC. Translating it yields CAWSESDMETQYF.